This paragraph covers one T cell receptor (beta chain) sequence. This entry comes from a study of blood T cell repertoires in COVID-19. Study details: The United States, Italy and Spain provided the acute and convalescent COVID-19 samples. Sample material is recorded as cDNA or gDNA derived from T cells, B-cell-depleted T cells, or PBMCs.

As handled by the study authors: Amplification of reference gene primers was used by the study to estimate nucleated cell counts. Clones were sequenced by immunoSEQ multiplex PCR, and TCRdb holds only the in-frame ones, with some missing. V and J calls plus clone size are reproduced from that table; the DNA served to infer D and trimming. This table has around 370,000 clones, around 91% appearing once. J lost 5 bases, V lost 0 bases, and 1 base had no gene match. This CDR3 contains 14 residues. Germline V gene sequence: CDR1 SGHRS, CDR2 YFSETQ. This TCR derives from a woman between 18 and 30 years old who had recovered from COVID-19. Material: peripheral blood. The chain uses TRBV5-1 and TRBJ2-1, with TRBD2 identical over 8 bases. CDR3 protein: CASSLAGGDNEQFF. As DNA, the CDR3 is TGCGCCAGCAGCTTGGCGGGAGGGGACAATGAGCAGTTCTTC.